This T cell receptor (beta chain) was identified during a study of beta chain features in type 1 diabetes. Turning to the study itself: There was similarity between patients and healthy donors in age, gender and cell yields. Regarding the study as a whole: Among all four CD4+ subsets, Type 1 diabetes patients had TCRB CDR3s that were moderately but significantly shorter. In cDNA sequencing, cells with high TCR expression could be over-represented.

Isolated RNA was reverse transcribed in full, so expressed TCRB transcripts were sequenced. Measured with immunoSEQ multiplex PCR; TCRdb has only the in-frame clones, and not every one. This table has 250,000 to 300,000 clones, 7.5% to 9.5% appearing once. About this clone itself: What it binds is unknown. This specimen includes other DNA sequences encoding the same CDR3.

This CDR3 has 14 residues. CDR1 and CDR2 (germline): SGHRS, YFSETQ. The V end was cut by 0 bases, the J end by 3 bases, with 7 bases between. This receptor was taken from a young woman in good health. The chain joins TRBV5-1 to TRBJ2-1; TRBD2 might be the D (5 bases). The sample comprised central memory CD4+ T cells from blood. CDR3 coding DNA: TGCGCCAGCAGCTTGGGTGACTACTACAATGAGCAGTTCTTC. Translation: CASSLGDYYNEQFF.